The 24 T cell receptor beta chains presented below share a single source sample, sequenced in a study of T cell responses to AZD1222 COVID-19 vaccine. Assay used: immunoSEQ multiplex PCR; TCRdb lists only in-frame clones, some missing. Of some 100,000 clones listed, less than 95% are singletons. Source: peripheral blood, taken on day 0 of AZD1222 vaccination. These receptors all stem from an adult in good health.

The genes are TRBV13 and TRBJ2-7, with TRBD1 as a possible D gene (5 bases). V lost 8 bases and J 2 bases, leaving 16 bases between the germline ends. The CDR3 is 14 amino acids. Germline loops: CDR1 PRHDT, CDR2 FYEKMQ (reference sequence). CDR3 bases: TGTGCCAGCGGTGCAGGGCAACTCCCCTACGAGCAGTACTTC. Translated: CASGAGQLPYEQYF. The full variable domain, with the rest looked up from reference TRBV13 and TRBJ2-7, is AAGVIQSPRHLIKEKRETATLKCYPIPRHDTVYWYQQGPGQDPQFLISFYEKMQSDKGSIPDRFSAQQFSDYHSELNMSSLELGDSALYFCASGAGQLPYEQYFGPGTRLTVT.

In its sample, this clone was seen once. The chain uses TRBV6-5 and TRBJ1-1, with 10 bases matching TRBD1. V shed 11 bases, J shed 4 bases, and the junction held 10 bases outside the gene matches. The CDR3 consists of 14 residues. Germline V gene data show CDR1 as MNHEY and CDR2 as SVGAGI. This chain's CDR3 is CAGRDRGVSTEAFF. CDR3 coding DNA: TGTGCCGGCCGGGACAGGGGAGTTAGCACTGAAGCTTTCTTT.

The V and J genes are TRBV5-1 and TRBJ1-1; the D gene is possibly TRBD1 (6 bases). The CDR3 is 16 residues long. CDR1 and CDR2 from the germline V gene are SGHRS and YFSETQ. The germline V and J ends were trimmed by 1 base and 0 bases, with 13 bases remaining between them. The CDR3 coding sequence is TGCGCCAGCAGCTTGTGGGGGCGGGAAATGAACACTGAAGCTTTCTTT. Its protein is CASSLWGREMNTEAFF.

This chain joins TRBV29-1 and TRBJ2-3; no reliable D call. There are 15 residues in the CDR3. CDR1 is SQVTM, CDR2 ANQGSEA, per germline. V was pared by 1 base and J by 1 base, with 12 bases between. The CDR3: CSVEGRPRGTDTQYF. In DNA, the CDR3 is TGCAGCGTTGAAGGCAGGCCCCGAGGCACAGATACGCAGTATTTT.

This chain connects TRBV28 to TRBJ2-5; 10 bases fit TRBD2. The germline gives CDR1 MDHEN, CDR2 SYDVKM. Trimming at V came to 6 bases and at J to 5 bases, leaving 12 bases not matched to a gene. The CDR3 is 16 amino acids. The CDR3 DNA sequence: TGTGCCAGCAGGCCCGAGCGGGGGGGCCGGCATGAGACCCAGTACTTC. This codes for CASRPERGGRHETQYF.

The DNA for the CDR3 is TGTGCCAGCAGCCAGGGGACTAGCGGGGCTAGCACAGATACGCAGTATTTT. Encoded protein: CASSQGTSGASTDTQYF. The chain carries TRBV4-2 and TRBJ2-3; 13 bases are shared with TRBD2. Germline V lookup: CDR1 LGHNA, CDR2 YNFKEQ. This CDR3 has 17 residues. V lost 3 bases, J lost 0 bases, and 3 bases stayed unmatched.

This chain connects TRBV21-1 to TRBJ1-2. TRBV21-1 is recorded as a pseudogene. The CDR3 spans 11 residues. The CDR3 sequence is CASSKDGGYTF. CDR3 nucleotide sequence: TGTGCCAGCAGCAAAGATGGGGGCTACACCTTC.

V gene TRBV5-5 combines with J gene TRBJ2-7; possibly TRBD1 or TRBD2 for D (5 bases each). The CDR3 contains 15 residues. The ends were cut back, 2 bases at V and 3 bases at J, with 15 bases in the middle. Germline V gives CDR1 SGHKS, CDR2 YYEKEE (reference sequence). The CDR3 DNA is TGTGCCAGCAGCTTAGCCGGGACGGGCGACTACGAGCAGTACTTC. The encoded protein is CASSLAGTGDYEQYF.

This clone is a singleton in its sample. This rearrangement joins TRBV19 to TRBJ1-1; 10 nucleotides align to TRBD1. Unmatched junction bases numbered 5, after V lost 4 bases and J lost 6 bases. Germline V gene data show CDR1 as LNHDA and CDR2 as SQIVND (reference sequence). CDR3 size: 14 residues. CDR3: CASSTGQGVAEAFF. The CDR3 region has the DNA TGTGCCAGTAGTACCGGACAGGGGGTGGCTGAAGCTTTCTTT.

The chain employs TRBV7-6 and TRBJ2-2, with TRBD1 identical over 8 bases. Germline lookup yields CDR1 SGHVS and CDR2 FNYEAQ. The CDR3 extends over 17 amino acids. Trimming removed 1 base from V and 2 bases from J; junction bases left unmatched: 6. The CDR3 nucleotides are TGTGCCAGCAGCTTAGACCCGGCAGGGGGCAACACCGGGGAGCTGTTTTTT. Its translation: CASSLDPAGGNTGELFF.

The gene calls are TRBV2 and TRBJ1-2; maybe TRBD1 (6 bases). The CDR3 loop spans 14 amino acids. From germline, CDR1 is SNHLY and CDR2 FYNNEI. The V end was cut by 6 bases, the J end by 2 bases, with 13 bases between. The CDR3 spells CASSDRTANYGYTF. The CDR3 coding sequence is TGTGCCAGCAGCGACAGGACGGCAAACTATGGCTACACCTTC.

The rearrangement links TRBV27 to TRBJ1-1, with D perhaps matching TRBD1 (6 bases). V lost 2 bases, J lost 8 bases, and 15 bases lay in between. Germline assignment: CDR1 MNHEY and CDR2 SMNVEV (reference sequence). CDR3 length: 14 residues. CDR3 sequence reads: CASSLRSGGLEAFF. DNA of the CDR3: TGTGCCAGCAGTTTACGGTCGGGGGGGCTGGAAGCTTTCTTT.

The chain employs TRBV27 and TRBJ1-1; TRBD1 agrees at 9 bases. Germline CDR1 and CDR2: MNHEY and SMNVEV (reference sequence). V lost 6 bases and J lost 6; bases outside the gene matches: 11. The CDR3 spans 15 residues. In DNA, the CDR3 is TGTGCCAGCAGACCCACGGGACAGGGTACGGCTGAAGCTTTCTTT. Amino acids: CASRPTGQGTAEAFF.

The genes are TRBV27 and TRBJ2-2, with a possible D match to TRBD2 (6 bases). Trimming removed 10 bases at V and 2 bases at J, with 11 bases between. The CDR3 runs to 13 residues. Germline assignment: CDR1 MNHEY and CDR2 SMNVEV (reference sequence). CDR3: CAIWDLNTGELFF. In DNA, the CDR3 is TGTGCCATCTGGGACTTAAACACCGGGGAGCTGTTTTTT.

The rearrangement joins TRBV5-6 to TRBJ1-3; D remains unclear. The V end lost 0 bases, the J end lost 1 base, and 8 bases lay between the germline ends. Per the germline V gene, CDR1 is SGHDT and CDR2 is YYEEEE. The CDR3 has 15 residues. CDR3 coding DNA: TGTGCCAGCAGCTTGGACGGGATATCTGGAAACACCATATATTTT. Amino acids: CASSLDGISGNTIYF.

This rearrangement joins TRBV2 to TRBJ2-1; 7 nucleotides agree with TRBD2. J lost 1 base, V lost 5 bases, and 8 bases had no gene match. Germline V gene sequence: CDR1 SNHLY, CDR2 FYNNEI. CDR3 length equals 16 residues. The CDR3 DNA follows: TGTGCCAGCAGTCACCCCTCTAGCGGATCCTACAATGAGCAGTTCTTC. Protein sequence: CASSHPSSGSYNEQFF.

The count of this clone is one. The chain couples TRBV11-1 to TRBJ2-7, with D perhaps given as TRBD1 or TRBD2 (5 bases each). The CDR3 sequence is 15 residues long. Trimming stripped 3 bases from V and 2 bases from J, with 14 bases between. Germline assignment: CDR1 SGHAT and CDR2 FQDESV (reference sequence). CDR3 nucleotide sequence: TGTGCCAGCAGCTTGGAAGGTGGGACCCCCTACGAGCAGTACTTC. The encoded protein is CASSLEGGTPYEQYF.

The chain carries TRBV13 and TRBJ1-2, with D perhaps matching TRBD1 (5 bases). The CDR3 is made up of 15 amino acids. V was pared by 5 bases and J by 4 bases, with 17 bases between. Germline CDR1 is PRHDT and CDR2 is FYEKMQ (reference sequence). The CDR3: CASSLPTGPLYGYTF. For the CDR3, the DNA is TGTGCCAGCAGCCTTCCTACAGGTCCCCTCTATGGCTACACCTTC.

The chain is built from TRBV11-2 and TRBJ2-7, with D unresolved. V was cut by 1 base and J by 2 bases, with 12 bases left in between. The CDR3 is made up of 15 amino acids. Germline loops: CDR1 SGHAT, CDR2 FQNNGV. The CDR3 DNA reads TGTGCCAGCAGCTTAGCGGTCACGGCCACCTACGAGCAGTACTTC. Amino acids: CASSLAVTATYEQYF.

The rearrangement links TRBV7-6 to TRBJ1-6; D is perhaps TRBD1 (6 bases). Germline loops: CDR1 SGHVS, CDR2 FNYEAQ. There are 15 residues in the CDR3. V gave up 1 base and J gave up 8 bases, with 12 bases separating them. CDR3 protein: CASSLDTGWYSPLHF. The CDR3 DNA reads TGTGCCAGCAGCTTAGACACAGGGTGGTATTCACCCCTCCACTTT.

The V gene is TRBV25-1, the J gene TRBJ2-5; D gene uncertain. V dropped 0 bases and J dropped 4 bases, with 12 bases sitting between them. The CDR3 length is 15 residues. CDR1 and CDR2 (germline): MGHDK, SYGVNS. CDR3 residues: CASSEYWGDAETQYF. In DNA form, the CDR3 reads TGTGCCAGCAGTGAATATTGGGGTGATGCAGAGACCCAGTACTTC. The full variable domain, in which reference TRBV25-1 and TRBJ2-5 provide the parts outside the CDR3, is EADIYQTPRYLVIGTGKKITLECSQTMGHDKMYWYQQDPGMELHLIHYSYGVNSTEKGDLSSESTVSRIRTEHFPLTLESARPSHTSQYLCASSEYWGDAETQYFGPGTRLLVL.

A single count supports this clone. The chain employs TRBV7-3 and TRBJ2-7; 8 nucleotides match TRBD2. V was clipped by 6 bases and J by 2 bases; unmatched bases: 12. CDR3 length: 16 residues. The germline gives CDR1 SGHTA, CDR2 FQGTGA. The CDR3 reads CASSKSGTSGTYEQYF. CDR3 DNA: TGTGCCAGCAGTAAATCAGGTACTAGCGGAACCTACGAGCAGTACTTC.

The chain recombines TRBV9 with TRBJ1-4; no clear D. Germline V gives CDR1 SGDLS, CDR2 YYNGEE. The CDR3 runs to 18 residues. The V and J ends lost 4 bases and 0 bases respectively, with 19 bases between them. CDR3 sequence reads: CASSRKGGVRATNEKLFF. CDR3 coding DNA: TGTGCCAGCAGCCGAAAAGGAGGAGTTAGGGCAACTAATGAAAAACTGTTTTTT.

Here the CDR3 reads CASSYSGTEFYGYTF. In DNA, the CDR3 is TGCGCCAGCAGCTATTCCGGGACTGAGTTCTATGGCTACACCTTC. The J gene is TRBJ1-2, the V gene TRBV5-1, with D perhaps matching TRBD1 (5 bases). The V and J ends lost 3 bases and 4 bases respectively, with 16 bases between them. The CDR3 sequence is 15 residues long. Germline loops: CDR1 SGHRS, CDR2 YFSETQ.